This T cell receptor (beta chain) was identified during a study of T cells in Graves' hyperthyroidism and ophthalmopathy. Fresh 10 ml peripheral blood yielded PBMCs. RNA transcripts were the template for amplifying TCR beta CDR3 regions. The TCR CDR3 first-round RT-PCR relied on the HTBI primer set. One entry per CDR3 protein, called by TCRdb with MiXCR from the multiplex PCR reads. Among approximately 400,000 distinct CDR3 sequences listed, 15% to 20% were seen once. Trimming removed 3 bases at V and 8 bases at J, with 8 bases between. Germline V gene data show CDR1 as SGHAT and CDR2 as FQNNGV. The CDR3 totals 12 residues. This clonotype was detected ten times or more. Antigen unknown. Study-level findings and limits: Through a model of 13 V-J features, ophthalmopathy was separated from stable hyperthyroidism. Blood held most thyroid clonotypes expanded above 0.001 frequency.

The V call is TRBV11-2, the J call TRBJ2-1; no firm D call. Sequenced sample: blood. This clonotype was sampled from a man between 18 and 29 years old with Graves' ophthalmopathy. The CDR3 protein is CASSFIRDEQFF. Written as DNA, the CDR3 is TGTGCCAGCAGCTTTATCCGCGATGAGCAGTTCTTC. Using reference TRBV11-2 and TRBJ2-1 for the parts outside the CDR3, the full variable domain is EAGVAQSPRYKIIEKRQSVAFWCNPISGHATLYWYQQILGQGPKLLIQFQNNGVVDDSQLPKDRFSAERLKGVDSTLKIQPAKLEDSAVYLCASSFIRDEQFFGPGTRLTVL.